Shown below are 10 T cell receptor beta chains from a single sample sequenced in a study of Ad26.COV2.S vaccination and SARS-CoV-2 variants. The treatment denotes: about 20 received Ad26.COV2.S at low or high dose, single or two shots; about 5 received placebo; per-sample allocation not given. Day 63 following the first vaccine or placebo injection was when the samples were taken. Sequencing was performed with immunoSEQ multiplex PCR; in TCRdb, only in-frame clones are kept and a portion is missing. The data hold some 320,000 clones, with just over 85% observed a single time. The sequences come from peripheral blood, collected in a trial of Ad26.COV2.S vaccine versus placebo. Every receptor here comes from a person aged 18-60 years who received the Ad26.COV2.S COVID-19 vaccine or a placebo.

This clone was picked up one time. The chain combines TRBV15 with TRBJ2-2; either TRBD1 or TRBD2 may fit D (6 bases each). V dropped 0 bases and J dropped 3 bases, with 17 bases sitting between them. This CDR3 is 18 amino acids long. Looked up from germline, CDR1 is LNHNV and CDR2 is YYDKDF (reference sequence). The CDR3 DNA sequence: TGTGCCACCAGCAGAGAAGGGGGGCGGGACGGGTACACCGGGGAGCTGTTTTTT. It specifies CATSREGGRDGYTGELFF.

This clone was seen a few times. CDR3 nucleotide sequence: TGTGCCAGCAGCGCCCAACCGGGACAGAGCTACGAGCAGTACTTC. Translation gives CASSAQPGQSYEQYF. The V and J genes are TRBV6-4 and TRBJ2-7, with 7 bases fitting TRBD1. The V gene's germline CDR1 is MRHNA and CDR2 SNTAGT. V was clipped by 6 bases and J by 3 bases; unmatched bases: 11. CDR3 length: 15 amino acids.

The chain joins TRBV4-1 to TRBJ1-1; D gene uncertain. The CDR3 extends over 18 amino acids. V lost 2 bases and J lost 1, with 20 bases in between. CDR1 and CDR2 from the germline V gene are MGHRA and YSYEKL. CDR3 protein: CASSQTIMAGGRNTEAFF. The CDR3 nucleotides read TGCGCCAGCAGCCAAACGATAATGGCCGGAGGGCGGAACACTGAAGCTTTCTTT.

In regard to this clone: One end of the junction fails to match germline, which may point to a read error. The rearrangement links TRBV7-7 to TRBJ2-5; 11 positions match TRBD2. Germline V CDR1 and CDR2: SSHAT, FNYEAQ (reference sequence). This CDR3 comprises 16 residues. As DNA, the CDR3 is TGTGCTAGCAGCTTAGCTCTAGCGGGGGGCCAAGAGACCCAGTACTTC. This encodes CASSLALAGGQETQYF. Using reference TRBV7-7 and TRBJ2-5 for the parts outside the CDR3, the full variable domain is GAGVSQSPRYKVTKRGQDVTLRCDPISSHATLYWYQQALGQGPEFLTYFNYEAQPDKSGLPSDRFSAERPEGSISTLTIQRTEQRDSAMYRCASSLALAGGQETQYFGPGTRLLVL.

This chain joins TRBV4-1 and TRBJ2-3; D unclear. V lost 0 bases, J lost 2 bases, and 12 bases lay in between. The CDR3 covers 16 residues. The germline CDR1 and CDR2 sequences are MGHRA and YSYEKL. CDR3 region: CASSQEGRRDTDTQYF. The CDR3 region has the DNA TGCGCCAGCAGCCAAGAGGGAAGGCGAGACACAGATACGCAGTATTTT.

This chain links TRBV12-5 with TRBJ1-1; D uncertain. The length of the CDR3 is 16 residues. Germline CDR1 reads LGHNT; CDR2 reads FRNRAP. V was shortened by 1 base and J by 0 bases, with 12 bases between the two germline ends. This chain's CDR3 is CASGLAVPPMNTEAFF. The DNA of the CDR3 is TGTGCTAGTGGTTTGGCTGTCCCCCCTATGAACACTGAAGCTTTCTTT. Looking up the rest from reference TRBV12-5 and TRBJ1-1 gives the full variable domain: DARVTQTPRHKVTEMGQEVTMRCQPILGHNTVFWYRQTMMQGLELLAYFRNRAPLDDSGMPKDRFSAEMPDATLATLKIQPSEPRDSAVYFCASGLAVPPMNTEAFFGQGTRLTVV.

The rearrangement uses TRBV12-3 or TRBV12-4 and TRBJ2-5; D perhaps matches TRBD1 (7 bases). V lost 7 bases to trimming and J lost 2 bases, with 11 bases between them. This CDR3 has 13 residues. The DNA of the CDR3 is TGTGCCAGCACCAGGGGGGTACAAGAGACCCAGTACTTC. It yields the protein CASTRGVQETQYF.

The CDR3 sequence is CASRGSGGLSLKQFF. CDR3 DNA: TGTGCCAGCAGGGGAAGCGGGGGGCTCTCTCTCAAGCAGTTCTTC. This rearrangement joins TRBV2 to TRBJ2-1, with 9 positions matching TRBD2. The V gene end was trimmed by 6 bases and the J gene end by 11 bases; junction bases not matched to a gene: 14. CDR3 length: 15 amino acids. Germline-derived CDR1 and CDR2 are SNHLY and FYNNEI.

In its sample, this clone was seen a few times. The chain couples TRBV30 to TRBJ1-1; D is perhaps TRBD1 (6 bases). V lost 4 bases to trimming and J lost 2 bases, with 17 bases between them. This CDR3 has 15 amino acids. Germline CDR1 reads GTSNPN; CDR2 reads SVGIG (reference sequence). The CDR3 here is CAWIPWTEPNTEAFF. The CDR3 DNA is TGTGCCTGGATTCCGTGGACAGAACCAAACACTGAAGCTTTCTTT.

This clone has only one observation. This chain joins TRBV7-9 and TRBJ1-2; unclear D gene. The CDR3 spans 13 residues. V was pared by 5 bases and J by 3 bases, with 10 bases between. The germline V gene has CDR1 SEHNR and CDR2 FQNEAQ (reference sequence). CDR3 protein: CASSPAEDYGYTF. The DNA of the CDR3 is TGTGCCAGCAGCCCCGCCGAGGACTATGGCTACACCTTC.